This T cell receptor beta chain was sequenced in a study of T-cell reconstitution after alpha-beta-depleted transplantation in children listed by TCRdb under 2016. Study-wide context: T-cell immune reconstitution after TCRalphabeta/CD19-depleted allogeneic hematopoietic cell transplantation in children was quantitatively tracked in the study by means of TCR repertoire profiling.

This specimen's treatment or condition label, interpreted: allogeneic hematopoietic cell transplantation with graft depleted of TCRalphabeta T cells and CD19 B cells. The transplant recipients were children given TCRalphabeta/CD19-depleted allogeneic hematopoietic cell grafts. Notes on this clonotype: No antigen is known for it. The sample holds no much larger clone one base away, and base qualities are not on file.

Receptors were amplified or captured by PCR. Sequenced on an Illumina HiSeq 2500. Molecular barcoding was employed in the preparation of TCR libraries, with unique molecular identifiers being used to normalize TCRbeta repertoire quantification. TCRdb passed the public sequencing reads through fastp at Q25 and MiXCR, retaining productive beta sequences. One record per CDR3 amino acid sequence lists the most common genes and DNA. This sample comprises some 600,000 distinct CDR3 sequences, under 15% of them detected only once. The ten largest clonotypes hold around 2.2% of the sample. From V the trimming removes 1 base and from J it removes 14 bases, while the gene matches leave 4 bases of the junction unaccounted for. The CDR1 and CDR2 encoded by the germline V gene (reference sequence) are GTSNPN and SVGIG. The CDR3 runs 11 amino acids, cysteine and phenylalanine included. Just the 33-base CDR3 DNA is kept, in frame starting at base 1.

What the work shows at the level of the full study, not this receptor alone: In some patients, high TCRbeta diversity at day 60 was attributed to recipient T cells and intrathymic progenitors that had survived conditioning. Apparently early alphabetaT-cell count recovery about two months after transplant reportedly relied on only several hundred rapidly expanded clones derived from non-depleted graft cells. Hyperexpanded clone frequencies declined over subsequent months; after one year, T-cell counts and TCRbeta diversity were mostly attributed to newly produced T cells.

Sequenced material: PBMCs, mostly from graft donor cells, taken 360 days after TCRalphabeta/CD19-depleted stem cell transplant. The chain is assembled from TRBV30 and TRBJ2-1, with TRBD2 matching 8 junction bases. The source is a male patient under 18 who had a stem cell transplant for acute myeloid leukemia, so the T cells may come from the graft donor. CDR3 loop: CAWSGGGRKFF. The base sequence is TGTGCCTGGAGTGGGGGCGGGAGGAAGTTCTTC.